Listed below are T cell receptor beta chains from one sample, sequenced in a study of vaccination and CD4 T cells after COVID-19. TCRdb used MiXCR to reprocess the PCR reads, holding one entry per CDR3 protein. The sample has 15,000 to 20,000 distinct CDR3 sequences; more than 45% are singletons. The antigens these receptors bind are not known. Sequencing was carried out using CD4+ T cells from blood, cultured in vitro. Receptors originate from a human donor who had recovered from COVID-19. The CDR3 runs from the conserved cysteine through the conserved F or W. Fields, in order: D gene, V gene, clone size, J gene, CDR3 DNA, CDR3 protein. The D gene is left open where the match is weak. Not all rows give a size; the values are once, few, many and, for expanded clones, a class.

D gene: -
V gene: TRBV10-1
clone size: -
J gene: TRBJ1-5
CDR3 DNA: TGCGCCAGTACCACTTGGGCCCTGGGCTATAGCAATCAGCCCCAGCATTTT
CDR3 protein: CASTTWALGYSNQPQHF

D gene: -
V gene: TRBV10-3
clone size: -
J gene: TRBJ2-2
CDR3 DNA: TGTGCCATCAGCCCCAATAGCGGACGGGCGACCGGGGAGCTGTTTTTT
CDR3 protein: CAISPNSGRATGELFF

D gene: TRBD2
V gene: TRBV7-6
clone size: -
J gene: TRBJ2-1
CDR3 DNA: TGTGCCAGCAGCGCCACTAGCGGGGAATACAATGAGCAGTTCTTC
CDR3 protein: CASSATSGEYNEQFF

D gene: -
V gene: TRBV5-4
clone size: -
J gene: TRBJ2-1
CDR3 DNA: TGTGCCAGCAGCTTGTCGGGGACTCAGCGATACAATGAGCAGTTCTTC
CDR3 protein: CASSLSGTQRYNEQFF

D gene: TRBD1
V gene: TRBV18
clone size: -
J gene: TRBJ2-7
CDR3 DNA: TGTGCCAGCCGTCCCGGGACAGGGCTCGACGAGCAGTACTTC
CDR3 protein: CASRPGTGLDEQYF

D gene: -
V gene: TRBV2
clone size: few
J gene: TRBJ1-5
CDR3 DNA: TGTGCCAGCAGTACAGGTTTAGTTCAACCCCAGCATTTT
CDR3 protein: CASSTGLVQPQHF

D gene: TRBD1
V gene: TRBV6-2/TRBV6-3
clone size: -
J gene: TRBJ1-1
CDR3 DNA: TGTGCCAGCAGTGAAAGGACAGGGAACACTGAAGCTTTCTTT
CDR3 protein: CASSERTGNTEAFF

D gene: TRBD1
V gene: TRBV5-1
clone size: -
J gene: TRBJ1-2
CDR3 DNA: TGCGCCAGCAGAATACCGGGACAGGAAATCCATGGCTACACCTTC
CDR3 protein: CASRIPGQEIHGYTF

D gene: TRBD1
V gene: TRBV7-9
clone size: few
J gene: TRBJ1-2
CDR3 DNA: TGTGCCAGCAGCTTGGGACAGCGTTTTAACTATGGCTACACCTTC
CDR3 protein: CASSLGQRFNYGYTF

D gene: -
V gene: TRBV20-1
clone size: few
J gene: TRBJ1-6
CDR3 DNA: TGCAGTGCTAGAACACCGGGACCGATAAATTCACCCCTCCACTTT
CDR3 protein: CSARTPGPINSPLHF

D gene: -
V gene: TRBV28
clone size: few
J gene: TRBJ2-1
CDR3 DNA: TGTGCCAGCAGACGATCATTGGGGGGGACAGGTCGCGTCAATGAGCAGTTCTTC
CDR3 protein: CASRRSLGGTGRVNEQFF

D gene: TRBD1
V gene: TRBV6-1
clone size: -
J gene: TRBJ1-5
CDR3 DNA: TGTGCCAGCAGTGATAAGCGGGGACAGGGGCGGGATAGCAATCAGCCCCAGCATTTT
CDR3 protein: CASSDKRGQGRDSNQPQHF

D gene: TRBD1
V gene: TRBV20-1
clone size: -
J gene: TRBJ2-3
CDR3 DNA: TGCAGTGAAGAAGGCAGGGGGAGTTATACGCAGTATTTT
CDR3 protein: CSEEGRGSYTQYF

D gene: TRBD1
V gene: TRBV28
clone size: few
J gene: TRBJ1-3
CDR3 DNA: TGTGCCAGCTTCAAGTCGGGGACAGTCTCCGGAAACACCATATATTTT
CDR3 protein: CASFKSGTVSGNTIYF

D gene: -
V gene: TRBV4-2
clone size: few
J gene: TRBJ2-2
CDR3 DNA: TGTGCCAGCAGCCAAGATGGGGGGGCCCACACCGGGGAGCTGTTTTTT
CDR3 protein: CASSQDGGAHTGELFF

D gene: TRBD1
V gene: TRBV7-2
clone size: -
J gene: TRBJ1-2
CDR3 DNA: TGTGCCAGCAGCTTAGGGACAGGGGTAGGCTACACCTTC
CDR3 protein: CASSLGTGVGYTF

D gene: TRBD1
V gene: TRBV6-1
clone size: few
J gene: TRBJ2-3
CDR3 DNA: TGTGCCAGCAGCGGGGCCGGGACAGGGACTAGCACAGATACGCAGTATTTT
CDR3 protein: CASSGAGTGTSTDTQYF

D gene: -
V gene: TRBV11-2
clone size: -
J gene: TRBJ1-2
CDR3 DNA: TGTGCCAGCAGCCGCTTTCCAACGGGTGGCTACACCTTC
CDR3 protein: CASSRFPTGGYTF

D gene: -
V gene: TRBV27
clone size: -
J gene: TRBJ2-1
CDR3 DNA: TGTGCCAGCAGTACCACCTTCGACAGGATTGAGCAGTTCTTC
CDR3 protein: CASSTTFDRIEQFF

D gene: -
V gene: TRBV2
clone size: -
J gene: TRBJ2-5
CDR3 DNA: TGTGCCAGCAGTTCCCAGGGACCAGCCGAGACCCAGTACTTC
CDR3 protein: CASSSQGPAETQYF

D gene: -
V gene: TRBV19
clone size: -
J gene: TRBJ1-1
CDR3 DNA: TGTGCCAGTAGTATCGGGGCAGGGTACATGAACACTGAAGCTTTCTTT
CDR3 protein: CASSIGAGYMNTEAFF

D gene: -
V gene: TRBV11-2
clone size: few
J gene: TRBJ1-1
CDR3 DNA: TGTGCCAGCAGCTCAGCCGGGACGGTGAACACTGAAGCTTTCTTT
CDR3 protein: CASSSAGTVNTEAFF

D gene: -
V gene: TRBV6-2/TRBV6-3
clone size: -
J gene: TRBJ2-6
CDR3 DNA: TGTGCCAGCAGTCCCCGAGGACCGTATTCTACTGGCGCCAACGTCCTGACTTTC
CDR3 protein: CASSPRGPYSTGANVLTF

D gene: -
V gene: TRBV19
clone size: -
J gene: TRBJ1-4
CDR3 DNA: TGTGCCAGTAGTATTTCCCCCAGCACCGAAAAACTGTTTTTT
CDR3 protein: CASSISPSTEKLFF

D gene: TRBD1
V gene: TRBV20-1
clone size: few
J gene: TRBJ1-3
CDR3 DNA: TGCAGTGCTGCACAGGGGTACGGAAACACCATATATTTT
CDR3 protein: CSAAQGYGNTIYF

D gene: TRBD2
V gene: TRBV12-3/TRBV12-4
clone size: -
J gene: TRBJ2-5
CDR3 DNA: TGTGCCAGCAGCCATAGGACTAGCGCGGAGACCCAGTACTTC
CDR3 protein: CASSHRTSAETQYF

D gene: -
V gene: TRBV19
clone size: few
J gene: TRBJ2-6
CDR3 DNA: TGTGCCAGTAGTATGGGGGGCCTGGGTGCTGGGGCCAACGTCCTGACTTTC
CDR3 protein: CASSMGGLGAGANVLTF

D gene: TRBD2
V gene: TRBV19
clone size: -
J gene: TRBJ2-3
CDR3 DNA: TGTGCCAGTAGTACCCCTAGCGGGAGAGCAGATACGCAGTATTTT
CDR3 protein: CASSTPSGRADTQYF

D gene: TRBD1
V gene: TRBV10-1
clone size: -
J gene: TRBJ2-3
CDR3 DNA: TGCGCCAGCAGTGACCCCAGGGGGCTGCGGGATACGCAGTATTTT
CDR3 protein: CASSDPRGLRDTQYF

D gene: TRBD1
V gene: TRBV28
clone size: -
J gene: TRBJ1-6
CDR3 DNA: TGTGCCAGCAGTTTATGGGACAGGGTGATTTCACCCCTCCACTTT
CDR3 protein: CASSLWDRVISPLHF

D gene: -
V gene: TRBV5-1
clone size: -
J gene: TRBJ2-2
CDR3 DNA: TGCGCCAGCAGTAAGGGGCGCAACGCGAACACCGGGGAGCTGTTTTTT
CDR3 protein: CASSKGRNANTGELFF

D gene: -
V gene: TRBV15
clone size: -
J gene: TRBJ2-3
CDR3 DNA: TGTGCCACCAGCAGGAGGGACTTACGCACAGATACGCAGTATTTT
CDR3 protein: CATSRRDLRTDTQYF

D gene: -
V gene: TRBV2
clone size: -
J gene: TRBJ1-1
CDR3 DNA: TGTGCCAGCAGTTCCCCGGGACACATCAACACTGAAGCTTTCTTT
CDR3 protein: CASSSPGHINTEAFF

D gene: -
V gene: TRBV19
clone size: once
J gene: TRBJ2-6
CDR3 DNA: TGTGCCAGTAGTATGAACCTTCAACCCGGGGCCAACGTCCTGACTTTC
CDR3 protein: CASSMNLQPGANVLTF

D gene: TRBD1
V gene: TRBV28
clone size: -
J gene: TRBJ2-7
CDR3 DNA: TGTGCCAGCAGAGGGACAGGGGCCGCCTACGAGCAGTACTTC
CDR3 protein: CASRGTGAAYEQYF

D gene: TRBD1
V gene: TRBV12-3/TRBV12-4
clone size: -
J gene: TRBJ2-3
CDR3 DNA: TGTGCCAGCAGTGGACAGGGGAATTCAGATACGCAGTATTTT
CDR3 protein: CASSGQGNSDTQYF

D gene: TRBD2
V gene: TRBV6-1
clone size: medium-sized
J gene: TRBJ2-3
CDR3 DNA: TGTGCCAGCAGCCGAACGGGACTAGCGGGGGGAGGGAGCACAGATACGCAGTATTTT
CDR3 protein: CASSRTGLAGGGSTDTQYF

D gene: -
V gene: TRBV7-9
clone size: once
J gene: TRBJ2-1
CDR3 DNA: TGTGCCAGCGCCGGCAATGAGCAGTTCTTC
CDR3 protein: CASAGNEQFF

D gene: TRBD1
V gene: TRBV7-9
clone size: few
J gene: TRBJ1-2
CDR3 DNA: TGTGCCAGCAGCTTAATAGGGACAGGGGTAGGCTACACCTTC
CDR3 protein: CASSLIGTGVGYTF

D gene: TRBD1
V gene: TRBV28
clone size: -
J gene: TRBJ1-2
CDR3 DNA: TGTGCCAGCCGACAGGGGCATGGCTACACCTTC
CDR3 protein: CASRQGHGYTF

D gene: TRBD2
V gene: TRBV4-1
clone size: -
J gene: TRBJ2-5
CDR3 DNA: TGCGCCAGCAGCCAAGGGACTAGCGGGAGCGAGACCCAGTACTTC
CDR3 protein: CASSQGTSGSETQYF

D gene: TRBD2
V gene: TRBV6-1
clone size: -
J gene: TRBJ2-3
CDR3 DNA: TGTGCCAGCAGTGCTTTCGCGACTAGCGGGGGCACAGATACGCAGTATTTT
CDR3 protein: CASSAFATSGGTDTQYF

D gene: -
V gene: TRBV24-1
clone size: -
J gene: TRBJ2-3
CDR3 DNA: TGTGCCGCCAGTGACCTCGGCCCAGATACGCAGTATTTT
CDR3 protein: CAASDLGPDTQYF

D gene: -
V gene: TRBV19
clone size: few
J gene: TRBJ2-7
CDR3 DNA: TGTGCCAGTAGTACCCAAATAACCACCTCCTACGAGCAGTACTTC
CDR3 protein: CASSTQITTSYEQYF